This T cell receptor (beta chain) stems from a study of PD-1 blockade in classical Hodgkin lymphoma. In the study overall: Intravenous infusions of nivolumab 3 mg/kg reached patients every 2 weeks.

General study findings and limits: The origin of the repertoire differences remains undefined, with disease activity or prior therapy as possible causes. Baseline TCR diversity was reportedly lower in newly diagnosed patients than in healthy donors. It was reported as lower still in relapsed/refractory patients. Those achieving complete response showed baseline diversity like newly diagnosed patients.

Each patient experienced a relapse that followed autologous stem cell transplantation, and brentuximab vedotin exposure varied. In regard to this clone: Antigen specificity is unknown.

Trimming removed 4 bases from V and 7 bases from J, with 11 bases in between. The CDR3 is 13 residues long. Germline V lookup: CDR1 SGHRS, CDR2 YFSETQ. The method was immunoSEQ multiplex PCR; TCRdb's version includes in-frame clones alone and lacks a portion of them. The repertoire holds about 62,000 clones, with approximately 88% as singletons. The sequencing used peripheral blood mononuclear cells (PBMCs), collected at baseline. The receptor's source is a human donor with classical Hodgkin lymphoma. The rearrangement uses TRBV5-1 and TRBJ2-2, with D perhaps TRBD1 (5 bases). The CDR3 coding sequence is TGCGCCAGCAGCACAGGCGATCACGGGGAGCTGTTTTTT. This encodes CASSTGDHGELFF.